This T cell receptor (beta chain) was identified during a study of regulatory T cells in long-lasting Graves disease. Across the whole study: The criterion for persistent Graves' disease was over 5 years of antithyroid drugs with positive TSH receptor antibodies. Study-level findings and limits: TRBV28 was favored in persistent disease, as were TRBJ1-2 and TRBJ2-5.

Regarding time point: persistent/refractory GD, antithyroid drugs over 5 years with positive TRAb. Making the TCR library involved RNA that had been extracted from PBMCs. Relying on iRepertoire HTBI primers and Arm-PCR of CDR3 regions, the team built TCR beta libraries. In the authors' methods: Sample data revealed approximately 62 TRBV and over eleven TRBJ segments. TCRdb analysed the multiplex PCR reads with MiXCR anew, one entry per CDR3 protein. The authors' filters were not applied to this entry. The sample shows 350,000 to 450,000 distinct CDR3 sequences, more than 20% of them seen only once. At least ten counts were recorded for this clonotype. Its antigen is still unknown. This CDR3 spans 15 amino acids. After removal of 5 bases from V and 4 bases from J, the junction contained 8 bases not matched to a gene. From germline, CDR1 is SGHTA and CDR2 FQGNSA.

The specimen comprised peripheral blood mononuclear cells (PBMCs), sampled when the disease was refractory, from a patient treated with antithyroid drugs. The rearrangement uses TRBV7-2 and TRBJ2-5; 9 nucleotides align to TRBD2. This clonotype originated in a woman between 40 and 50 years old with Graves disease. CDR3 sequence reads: CASSPILAGLETQYF. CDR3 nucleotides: TGTGCCAGCAGCCCGATCCTAGCGGGACTAGAGACCCAGTACTTC. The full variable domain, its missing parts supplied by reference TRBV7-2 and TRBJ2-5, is GAGVSQSPSNKVTEKGKDVELRCDPISGHTALYWYRQSLGQGLEFLIYFQGNSAPDKSGLPSDRFSAERTGGSVSTLTIQRTQQEDSAVYLCASSPILAGLETQYFGPGTRLLVL.